The subject of this entry is one T cell receptor beta chain. What it binds is unknown. Noted time point: baseline pretreatment blood. Treatment: 15 Gy SBRT to primary tumor, nephrectomy 4 weeks later. Radiation-treated patients gave blood at baseline, week 2 and week 4. The record originates from a study of radiation and T cells in renal cell carcinoma. Whole-study findings and limits: Baseline intratumoral clonotype presence is unknown without pretreatment biopsies.

This CDR3 region has 14 residues. The germline gives CDR1 MNHEY, CDR2 SMNVEV (reference sequence). J was trimmed by 4 bases and V by 6 bases; bases with no gene match: 7. Produced via immunoSEQ multiplex PCR; TCRdb's table is partial and in-frame only. The top ten clones hold roughly 4% of a sample with 150,000 or so clones, less than 90% of them seen once. The chain combines TRBV27 with TRBJ1-2; TRBD1 aligns across 8 bases. This sample comprised blood, obtained from a patient whose treatment included radiotherapy and nephrectomy. The clonotype was recovered from a woman in her sixties or seventies with renal cell carcinoma. The CDR3 loop is CASRVRGQGYGYTF. The CDR3 nucleotides are TGTGCCAGCAGAGTCAGGGGGCAGGGCTATGGCTACACCTTC.